This is a list of T cell receptor beta chains from one sample in a study of control samples from healthy donors and cancer patients. Libraries were prepared by immunoSEQ multiplex PCR; TCRdb keeps only in-frame clonotypes and omits some of them. The table has 150,000 or so clones, 88% seen once; the top ten hold 1.5% to 2%. The specimen sequenced was blood. The receptor source for this set is a man younger than 35 in good health. The CDR3 runs from the conserved cysteine through the conserved F or W. The order of the fields is CDR3 DNA, CDR3 protein, D gene, V gene, J gene, clone size. The D gene is left open where the match is weak. Expanded clones are given a class, and other clones once, few, many or no size at all.

CDR3nt: TGTGCCAGCAGTCATCACCAGATTAGCAATCAGCCCCAGCATTTT
CDR3aa: CASSHHQISNQPQHF
d_gene: .
v_gene: TRBV6-2/TRBV6-3
j_gene: TRBJ1-5
abundance: few

CDR3nt: TGTGCCAGCAGCCCGAGGGAGGGGGTGAACACCGGGGAGCTGTTTTTT
CDR3aa: CASSPREGVNTGELFF
d_gene: .
v_gene: TRBV4-2
j_gene: TRBJ2-2
abundance: .

CDR3nt: TGCGCCAGCACCCCGGCCTGGGGCGGCTACGAGCAGTACTTC
CDR3aa: CASTPAWGGYEQYF
d_gene: .
v_gene: TRBV5-1
j_gene: TRBJ2-7
abundance: few

CDR3nt: TGTGCCAGCCTACGAGGGGCAGATACGCAGTATTTT
CDR3aa: CASLRGADTQYF
d_gene: .
v_gene: TRBV12-3/TRBV12-4
j_gene: TRBJ2-3
abundance: .

CDR3nt: TGTGCCAGCAGCCTTGACGGAACAGATACGCAGTATTTT
CDR3aa: CASSLDGTDTQYF
d_gene: .
v_gene: TRBV7-3
j_gene: TRBJ2-3
abundance: .

CDR3nt: TGTGCCAGCAGCCTAGAGTACGGGGGTTATGAAAAACTGTTTTTT
CDR3aa: CASSLEYGGYEKLFF
d_gene: .
v_gene: TRBV7-3
j_gene: TRBJ1-4
abundance: .

CDR3nt: TGTGCCAGCAGCGTATCGGGGACAGGGGGAAACACCATATATTTT
CDR3aa: CASSVSGTGGNTIYF
d_gene: TRBD1
v_gene: TRBV9
j_gene: TRBJ1-3
abundance: .

CDR3nt: TGTGCCAGCAGTGAATTACCCGGGAACACTGAAGCTTTCTTT
CDR3aa: CASSELPGNTEAFF
d_gene: .
v_gene: TRBV2
j_gene: TRBJ1-1
abundance: once

CDR3nt: TGTGCCAGCGGGGGACTAGTAAACAATGAGCAGTTCTTC
CDR3aa: CASGGLVNNEQFF
d_gene: TRBD2
v_gene: TRBV6-4
j_gene: TRBJ2-1
abundance: .

CDR3nt: TGTGCCAGCAGAGGTGACAGGGACACCGGGGAGCTGTTTTTT
CDR3aa: CASRGDRDTGELFF
d_gene: TRBD1
v_gene: TRBV2
j_gene: TRBJ2-2
abundance: .

CDR3nt: TGTGCTAGCAGCTTAGATGGAGGGGGTTCGGAAGAGACCCAGTACTTC
CDR3aa: CASSLDGGGSEETQYF
d_gene: .
v_gene: TRBV7-7
j_gene: TRBJ2-5
abundance: .

CDR3nt: TGTGCCAGCAGTGGCCTGGGGGGGCCCTACGAGCAGTACTTC
CDR3aa: CASSGLGGPYEQYF
d_gene: .
v_gene: TRBV11-1
j_gene: TRBJ2-7
abundance: .

CDR3nt: TGTGCCAGCAGCCACATAGCAACTAATGAAAAACTGTTTTTT
CDR3aa: CASSHIATNEKLFF
d_gene: .
v_gene: TRBV5-6
j_gene: TRBJ1-4
abundance: .

CDR3nt: TGTGCCAGCAGTGCAACAGGGAACACTGAAGCTTTCTTT
CDR3aa: CASSATGNTEAFF
d_gene: .
v_gene: TRBV25-1
j_gene: TRBJ1-1
abundance: .

CDR3nt: TGTGCCAGCAGTCAAAGAGCCTACGAGCAGTACTTC
CDR3aa: CASSQRAYEQYF
d_gene: .
v_gene: TRBV6-2/TRBV6-3
j_gene: TRBJ2-7
abundance: once

CDR3nt: TGCGCCAGCAGCCAAGACCGACAGGGGGCTTTAGGAAACACCATATATTTT
CDR3aa: CASSQDRQGALGNTIYF
d_gene: TRBD1
v_gene: TRBV4-3
j_gene: TRBJ1-3
abundance: .

CDR3nt: TGTGCCAGCAGCCAAGATATCGAACGCGGGGGGCACGAGCAGTACTTC
CDR3aa: CASSQDIERGGHEQYF
d_gene: TRBD2
v_gene: TRBV3-1/TRBV3-2
j_gene: TRBJ2-7
abundance: .

CDR3nt: TGTGCCAGTAGTGCGGTCCATCAAGAGACCCAGTACTTC
CDR3aa: CASSAVHQETQYF
d_gene: .
v_gene: TRBV19
j_gene: TRBJ2-5
abundance: .

CDR3nt: TGTGCCAGCAGTTACTCAGGGGTCACCTCTGGAAACACCATATATTTT
CDR3aa: CASSYSGVTSGNTIYF
d_gene: .
v_gene: TRBV6-5
j_gene: TRBJ1-3
abundance: .